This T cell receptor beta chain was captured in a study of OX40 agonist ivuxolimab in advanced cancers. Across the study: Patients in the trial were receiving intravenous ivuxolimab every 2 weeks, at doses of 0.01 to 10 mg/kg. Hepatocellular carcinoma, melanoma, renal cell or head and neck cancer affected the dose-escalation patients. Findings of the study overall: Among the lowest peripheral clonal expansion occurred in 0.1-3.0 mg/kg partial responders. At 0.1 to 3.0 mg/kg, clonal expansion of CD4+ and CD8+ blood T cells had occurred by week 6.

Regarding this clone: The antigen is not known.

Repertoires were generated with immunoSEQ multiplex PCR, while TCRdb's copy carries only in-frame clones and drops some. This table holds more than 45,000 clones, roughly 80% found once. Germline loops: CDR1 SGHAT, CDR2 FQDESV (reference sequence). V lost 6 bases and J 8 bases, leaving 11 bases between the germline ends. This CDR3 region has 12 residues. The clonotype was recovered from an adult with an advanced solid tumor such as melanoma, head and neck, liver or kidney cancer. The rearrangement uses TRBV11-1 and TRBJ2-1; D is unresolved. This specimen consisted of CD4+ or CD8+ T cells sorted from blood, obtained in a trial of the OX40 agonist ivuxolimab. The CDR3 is CASRQPPYEQFF. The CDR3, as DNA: TGTGCCAGCAGACAACCCCCGTATGAGCAGTTCTTC.